The 22 T cell receptor beta chains in this list originate from one sample, sequenced in a study of cytomegalovirus exposure and HLA in healthy donors. The PCR employed 60 Vbeta primers together with 13 Jbeta primers. Assay used: immunoSEQ multiplex PCR; TCRdb lists only in-frame clones, some missing. The table includes about 180,000 clones, about three quarters detected once. Material for sequencing was PBMCs. These receptors all come from a man aged 35-49 years in good health and CMV-seropositive.

V usage is TRBV6-1 and J usage is TRBJ2-7; 9 bases fit TRBD2. V lost 6 bases and J lost 4; bases outside the gene matches: 4. CDR3 length equals 13 residues. The V gene's germline CDR1 is MNHNS and CDR2 SASEGT. The CDR3 reads CASSAGLAYEQYF. The CDR3 DNA is TGTGCCAGCAGCGCCGGACTAGCGTACGAGCAGTACTTC.

The V call is TRBV28, the J call TRBJ1-1; D unresolved. This CDR3 spans 12 amino acids. The V end was cut by 2 bases, the J end by 5 bases, with 6 bases between. Per the germline V gene, CDR1 is MDHEN and CDR2 is SYDVKM. The CDR3, as DNA: TGTGCCAGCAGTTTACGGGGAACTGAAGCTTTCTTT. This encodes CASSLRGTEAFF.

V is TRBV7-9 and J is TRBJ2-7; a possible D gene is TRBD1 (6 bases). Germline V gene data show CDR1 as SEHNR and CDR2 as FQNEAQ (reference sequence). V was shortened by 1 base and J by 2 bases, with 6 bases between the two germline ends. The CDR3 spans 13 residues. The DNA for the CDR3 is TGTGCCAGCAGCTTAGACAGGGCCTACGAGCAGTACTTC. It yields the protein CASSLDRAYEQYF.

This clone was counted once. This chain links TRBV15 with TRBJ2-4, with TRBD2 matching 15 bases. The CDR3 runs to 16 residues. Germline CDR1 and CDR2: LNHNV and YYDKDF (reference sequence). Trimming at V came to 5 bases and at J to 9 bases, leaving 8 bases not matched to a gene. In DNA, the CDR3 is TGTGCCACCAGCTTAAGGACTAGCGGGAGGGCAGGCATTCAGTACTTC. Its translation: CATSLRTSGRAGIQYF.

V gene TRBV7-2 combines with J gene TRBJ2-1, with TRBD1 matching 9 bases. The J segment lost 9 bases and the V segment lost 5 bases, leaving 11 bases of the junction unmatched. Looked up from germline, CDR1 is SGHTA and CDR2 is FQGNSA. The CDR3 is 15 residues long. The CDR3 DNA reads as TGTGCCAGCAGCGGACAGGGGTTGGGAACAGGTGAGCAGTTCTTC. Translation gives CASSGQGLGTGEQFF.

V usage is TRBV6-1 and J usage is TRBJ2-7, with TRBD1 identical over 12 bases. Trimming removed 6 bases from V and 6 bases from J; junction bases left unmatched: 6. This CDR3 spans 14 amino acids. In germline, CDR1 is MNHNS, CDR2 SASEGT. The CDR3: CASRGTGGAVEQYF. The CDR3 region has the DNA TGTGCCAGCAGGGGGACAGGGGGCGCGGTCGAGCAGTACTTC.

J is TRBJ2-1 and V is TRBV5-1; TRBD2 aligns across 13 bases. The germline gives CDR1 SGHRS, CDR2 YFSETQ. This CDR3 is 15 amino acids long. The V and J ends lost 1 base and 7 bases, in that order; junction bases with no gene match: 2. The CDR3 loop reads CASSLTSGRENEQFF. The CDR3 nucleotides are TGCGCCAGCAGCTTGACTAGCGGGAGGGAAAATGAGCAGTTCTTC.

The CDR3 sequence is CASSLGARVPNEQYF. For the CDR3, the DNA is TGTGCCAGCAGCTTAGGCGCCAGGGTGCCCAACGAGCAGTACTTC. V usage is TRBV11-3 and J usage is TRBJ2-7; possibly TRBD1 for D (5 bases). Deletions cut 1 base from V and 5 bases from J, with 15 bases between. The CDR3 totals 15 residues. The germline CDR1 and CDR2 sequences are SGHNT and YENEEA.

The chain recombines TRBV4-1 with TRBJ1-2, with TRBD1 identical over 7 bases. Germline lookup yields CDR1 MGHRA and CDR2 YSYEKL. There are 14 residues in the CDR3. The ends lost 3 bases at V and 4 bases at J; junction bases unmatched: 5. The CDR3 DNA reads as TGCGCCAGCAGCCAGCCGGACAGGATCTATGGCTACACCTTC. It specifies CASSQPDRIYGYTF.

This clone has only one observation. Other DNA sequences of this sample code for an identical CDR3. The chain links TRBV7-9 to TRBJ2-2; 7 bases fit TRBD2. This CDR3 is built from 14 residues. Germline V gene sequence: CDR1 SEHNR, CDR2 FQNEAQ (reference sequence). The V segment lost 1 base and the J segment 6 bases; nucleotides outside the gene matches: 2. CDR3 amino acids: CASSLGLAAGELFF. The CDR3 coding sequence is TGTGCCAGCAGCTTAGGACTAGCTGCCGGGGAGCTGTTTTTT.

This chain links TRBV5-1 with TRBJ2-7; TRBD1 matches at 10 bases. With 2 bases clipped from V and 5 bases from J, the junction kept 4 bases outside the gene matches. The CDR3 consists of 14 residues. CDR1 is SGHRS and CDR2 is YFSETQ in the germline V gene. In DNA form, the CDR3 reads TGCGCCAGCAGCTTTGGACAGGGGGGCGACGAGCAGTACTTC. Amino acid sequence: CASSFGQGGDEQYF.

The chain combines TRBV2 with TRBJ1-1; D possibly corresponds to TRBD1 (6 bases). The V end was cut by 5 bases, the J end by 9 bases, with 10 bases between. The CDR3 is 11 residues long. The germline V gene encodes CDR1 SNHLY and CDR2 FYNNEI. DNA of the CDR3: TGTGCCAGCAGTTTCGACAGGAAAGCTTTCTTT. Residues: CASSFDRKAFF.

As concerns this clone: One junction end disagrees with the germline gene, perhaps due to a read error. This rearrangement joins TRBV7-9 to TRBJ1-3; TRBD1 is a possible D gene (6 bases). Germline V CDR1 and CDR2: SEHNR, FQNEAQ (reference sequence). The CDR3 length is 16 residues. The CDR3 bases are TGTTCCAGCAGCTTATCCTCAGGGGCCTCTGGAAACACCATATATTTT. It translates to CSSSLSSGASGNTIYF.

In this sample, this clone turned up once. The gene calls are TRBV28 and TRBJ2-7, with 9 bases matching TRBD1. This CDR3 spans 14 amino acids. The germline V gene encodes CDR1 MDHEN and CDR2 SYDVKM. V was pared by 5 bases and J by 4 bases, with 6 bases of the junction left unmatched. This CDR3 reads CASSTEGQGYEQYF. In DNA form, the CDR3 reads TGTGCCAGCAGTACCGAAGGACAGGGGTACGAGCAGTACTTC.

The chain combines TRBV19 with TRBJ1-2; 8 bases are shared with TRBD1. Germline V gene lookup returns CDR1 LNHDA and CDR2 SQIVND (reference sequence). The CDR3 totals 12 residues. V shed 8 bases and J 6 bases; nucleotides not matched to a gene: 5. CDR3 nucleotides: TGTGCCAGTCGGACAGGGTACCATGGCTACACCTTC. Its protein product is CASRTGYHGYTF.

A single count supports this clone. The junction departs from the called germline gene at one end, perhaps through a read error. This rearrangement joins TRBV7-7 to TRBJ2-2; 7 bases map to TRBD2. Germline CDR1 SSHAT, CDR2 FNYEAQ (reference sequence). The CDR3 consists of 14 residues. CDR3 in DNA: TGTGCTAGCAGCTTAGTGCAGCGGGACGCGGAGCTGTTTTTT. Residues: CASSLVQRDAELFF.

This clone was detected only a few times. This sample includes further DNA sequences coding for the same CDR3. V gene TRBV5-1 combines with J gene TRBJ2-3, with 7 bases matching TRBD2. Germline trimming cut 4 bases from V and 6 bases from J; bases unmatched to any gene: 8. The CDR3 has 14 residues. Germline V CDR1 and CDR2: SGHRS, YFSETQ. The DNA of the CDR3 is TGCGCCAGCAGCCTCCGACTAGCCACGGATACGCAGTATTTT. This translates into CASSLRLATDTQYF.

The chain uses TRBV5-8 and TRBJ2-5; maybe TRBD1 (5 bases). Deletions cut 1 base from V and 2 bases from J, with 6 bases between. The CDR3 spans 13 residues. The germline V gene has CDR1 SGHTS and CDR2 YDEGEE. The CDR3 nucleotides read TGTGCCAGCAGCTTGAGACAGCAAGAGACCCAGTACTTC. Translating it yields CASSLRQQETQYF.

The rearrangement joins TRBV11-1 to TRBJ1-1, with 7 bases lining up with TRBD1. Germline CDR1 and CDR2: SGHAT and FQDESV (reference sequence). There are 14 residues in the CDR3. Germline trimming cut 3 bases from V and 10 bases from J; bases unmatched to any gene: 11. The CDR3 loop is CASSFSGQPVGAFF. CDR3 coding DNA: TGTGCCAGCAGCTTCTCGGGACAGCCGGTAGGAGCTTTCTTT.

This clone appeared once. The chain couples TRBV6-6 to TRBJ2-7, with no clear D. The CDR3 is made up of 16 amino acids. Trimming stripped 6 bases from V and 1 base from J, with 19 bases between. The germline gives CDR1 MNHNY, CDR2 SVGAGI (reference sequence). CDR3 nucleotide sequence: TGTGCCAGCAGAAACCAAAGACTGACTTTGTCCTACGAGCAGTACTTC. Protein product: CASRNQRLTLSYEQYF.

This chain uses TRBV16 with TRBJ2-5; D not certain. V shed 0 bases and J shed 5 bases, with 4 bases lying between them. CDR3 length: 12 residues. CDR1 is KGHSY and CDR2 is FQNENV in the germline V gene. CDR3 region: CASSQSRETQYF. In DNA, the CDR3 is TGTGCCAGCAGCCAATCGCGGGAGACCCAGTACTTC.

The chain joins TRBV7-9 to TRBJ1-1; the D gene is possibly TRBD1 (5 bases). Trimming took off 4 bases at V and 5 bases at J, with 11 bases between the two ends. The CDR3 is 13 residues long. Germline CDR1 is SEHNR and CDR2 is FQNEAQ (reference sequence). The CDR3 bases are TGTGCCAGCAGCTCGGGCCGGGGGACTGAAGCTTTCTTT. Its translation is CASSSGRGTEAFF. The variable domain in full, completed from reference TRBV7-9 and TRBJ1-1, reads DTGVSQNPRHKITKRGQNVTFRCDPISEHNRLYWYRQTLGQGPEFLTYFQNEAQLEKSRLLSDRFSAERPKGSFSTLEIQRTEQGDSAMYLCASSSGRGTEAFFGQGTRLTVV.